The present T cell receptor (beta chain) was sequenced within a study of shared clonotypes between healthy human individuals (dated by TCRdb to the early 2020s). Broadly, across the study: The cohort included a few men and a couple of women between 18 and 49 years of age. For each donor, CD4 naive and CD4 memory were each given three plates, CD8 naive was given two plates, and CD8 memory was given one plate. The study deeply sequenced blood TCR repertoires of several healthy adults to estimate repertoire size and the extent of clonotype sharing between individuals. To increase sequencing depth and limit assay-specific biases, TCR repertoire library preparation and sequencing were carried out by different laboratories using diverse techniques. Between about 0.8 and 9 billion PBMCs per donor were obtained by leukapheresis.

From its cysteine to its phenylalanine, the CDR3 spans 14 amino acids. Just CDR3 DNA is preserved here, 42 bases in frame from base 1. CDR1 and CDR2 (SGHRS, YFSETQ) derive from the germline V gene. The junction carries 7 bases between V and J, which are trimmed by 4 bases and 0 bases respectively. As for this clone: Its antigen has not been determined. Base-call qualities are not available, and no considerably larger clone is one nucleotide away. The same CDR3 can be traced to other DNA sequences in this sample.

Study-level results and caveats: Based on pairwise subsampling, the degree of clonotype sharing among donors was expected to be affected by sequencing depth. Naive subsets generally had larger estimated clonotype richness than memory subsets did. Sampling was limited to blood, and TCR repertoires in tissue likely differ from TCR repertoires in blood. When a handful of donors were compared, the shared fraction of clonotypes was around 5% for naive CD4, roughly 3.4% for naive CD8, 2.3% for memory CD4, and less than 0.45% for memory CD8. Even with the large sequencing depth, rarefaction of the sorted-subset datasets indicated that sequencing was incomplete. Higher generation probabilities were observed for clonotypes shared by all four sorted-subset donors than for non-shared clonotypes. Because the study included a small number of donors, the genetic and exposure-history diversity represented was limited.

Healthy HIV-negative adults with no recently reported acute infections or vaccinations were included as donors. Every donor was a Caucasian adult living in Nashville, Tennessee, USA. CD4+ T cells were enriched by magnetic negative selection; naive cells were then positively selected on CD45RA, and the negative fraction formed the memory subset. Blood was collected by leukapheresis, and PBMCs were isolated by Ficoll-Histopaque density gradient centrifugation and then cryopreserved in liquid nitrogen vapor phase. Analytical flow cytometry was used to check the purity and quantity of every magnetically sorted T cell population. Genomic DNA was isolated from every sorted fraction and measured by UV absorbance on a Nanodrop 2000c. TCR CDR3 regions were amplified from genomic DNA by multiplex PCR using the deep immunoSEQ assay. Extracted genomic DNA from each cell subset was spread evenly across all wells of several immunoSEQ 96-well plates, with each plate serving as a replicate. Each replicate PCR for sorted subsets received approximately 200 ng genomic DNA, equal to roughly 30,000 T cell genomes. Purified libraries were measured with a Qubit 3.0 fluorometer, size-checked on a Bioanalyzer 2100, and measured again with the KAPA Library Quantification kit. A separate single-read 150-cycle Illumina NextSeq 550 flow cell was used to sequence each immunoSEQ 96-well plate. Turning to the authors' computational methods: Because the immunoSEQ output held only junctional sequences and lacked quality scores, the filtering could not match the filtering applied to full-length reads. Sequences were annotated with PyIR, a Python wrapper for IgBLAST v1.9, using IMGT germline references to assign V/J genes and CDR3. Any read was removed if the V/J assignment was weak (E-value above 1e-6), the CDR3 was missing, or the read contained stop codons, out-of-frame junctions, or ambiguous translated residues. V3J clonotypes were defined as sequences sharing an identical inferred V gene, J gene, and CDR3 amino acid sequence. Percentage overlap between repertoires was calculated by dividing the number of shared unique clonotypes by the size of the smaller repertoire. RTK rarefaction, the Chao1 estimator, and Recon v2.1 estimates of unobserved clonotypes were used to assess repertoire richness. Generation probabilities were computed with OLGA for all TCRbeta clonotypes obtained by the gDNA method from a few donors. TCRdb's version of the immuneACCESS table is confined to in-frame rearrangements and falls short of the full clone set. An unresolved V gene accounts for under half of the shortfall where checked; the remainder is of unknown origin. V and J calls and clone size are copied from that table; D and trimming were computed from the DNA. The table for this sample lists 2 million to 2.5 million clones; 80% to 95% of them were counted only once. The biggest ten clones account for approximately 0.4% of the sample.

The sample consisted of naive CD4+ T cells from PBMCs. This specimen's cell subset or site label, interpreted: CD45RA+ positively selected. Recombination joined TRBV5-1 with TRBJ1-4; no D gene call is confident. The sequence came from a young man in good health. Some clones in this sample may be carry-over from other donors' samples. The base sequence is TGCGCCAGCAGCCCAGTAGCAACTAATGAAAAACTGTTTTTT. It translates as CASSPVATNEKLFF.